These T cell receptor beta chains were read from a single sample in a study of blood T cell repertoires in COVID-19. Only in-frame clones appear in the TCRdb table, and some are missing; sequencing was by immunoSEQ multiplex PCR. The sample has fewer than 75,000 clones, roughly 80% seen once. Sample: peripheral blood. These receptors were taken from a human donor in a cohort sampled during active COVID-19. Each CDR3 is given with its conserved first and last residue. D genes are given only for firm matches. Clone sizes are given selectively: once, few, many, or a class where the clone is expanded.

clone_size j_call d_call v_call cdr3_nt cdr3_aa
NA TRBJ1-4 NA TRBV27 TGTGCCAGCAGTAGAGACAGGTCGGGTGAAAAACTGTTTTTT CASSRDRSGEKLFF
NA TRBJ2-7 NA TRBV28 TGTGCCAGCAGTTTAGAGACAGGTCGCGTCGAGCAGTACTTC CASSLETGRVEQYF
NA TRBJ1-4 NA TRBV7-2 TGTGCCAGCAGCTTAGCGGGCCCAAATGAAAAACTGTTTTTT CASSLAGPNEKLFF
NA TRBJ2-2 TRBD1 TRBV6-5 TGTGCCAGCAGGAAAAACAGGGGCACCGGGGAGCTGTTTTTT CASRKNRGTGELFF
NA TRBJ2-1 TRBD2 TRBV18 TGTGCCAGCTCACCAGCGGGGGGCCTCTACAATGAGCAGTTCTTC CASSPAGGLYNEQFF
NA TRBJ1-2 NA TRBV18 TGTGCCAGCTCACCACCCTACAGCCCCTTTTATGGCTACACCTTC CASSPPYSPFYGYTF
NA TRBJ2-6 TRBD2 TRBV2 TGTGCCAGCAGGCGGGGGACTGGGGCCAACGTCCTGACTTTC CASRRGTGANVLTF
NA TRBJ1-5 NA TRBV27 TGTGCCAGCAGTTTAATCGGTCAGCCCCAGCATTTT CASSLIGQPQHF
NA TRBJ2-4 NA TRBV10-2 TGCGCCAGCAGGGGGCCGGGCCTATTCATTCAGTACTTC CASRGPGLFIQYF
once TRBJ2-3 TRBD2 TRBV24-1 TGTGCCACCAGTGATTCGGTTAGCGGGGGTAGCACAGATACGCAGTATTTT CATSDSVSGGSTDTQYF
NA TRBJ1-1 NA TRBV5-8 TGTGCCAGCAGCTACACTGGGACATCAAACACTGAAGCTTTCTTT CASSYTGTSNTEAFF
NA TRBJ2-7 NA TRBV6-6 TGTGCCAGCAGTTATCCCCGGGAAACCTACGAGCAGTACTTC CASSYPRETYEQYF
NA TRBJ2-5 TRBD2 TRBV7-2 TGTGCCAGCAGCTACGGACTAGCGGGCGCGGCTGGGACCCAGTACTTC CASSYGLAGAAGTQYF
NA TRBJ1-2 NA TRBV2 TGTGCCAGCAGCTCCCGCCTTCGGGACTATGGCTACACCTTC CASSSRLRDYGYTF
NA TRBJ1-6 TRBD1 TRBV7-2 TGTGCCAGCAGCCCACAGGGGTTGAATTCACCCCTCCACTTT CASSPQGLNSPLHF
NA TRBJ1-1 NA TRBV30 TGTGCCTGGAGTCTAGGGAACACTGAAGCTTTCTTT CAWSLGNTEAFF
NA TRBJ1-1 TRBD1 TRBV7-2 TGTGCCAGCAGCCCGACGCGGCGGGGCAGGGGGACTGAAGCTTTCTTT CASSPTRRGRGTEAFF
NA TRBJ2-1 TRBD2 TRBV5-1 TGCGCCAGCAGCCCGGGACTAGCGGGGGGCCCTAGCTCCTACAATGAGCAGTTCTTC CASSPGLAGGPSSYNEQFF
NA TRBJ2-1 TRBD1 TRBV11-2 TGTGCCAGCAGAACGACAGGGGGCGCGTTAAGTGAGCAGTTCTTC CASRTTGGALSEQFF
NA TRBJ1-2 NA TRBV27 TGTGCCAGCAGTCCGACGGGGATCGATGGCTACACCTTC CASSPTGIDGYTF
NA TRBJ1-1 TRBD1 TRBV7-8 TGTGCCAGCAGATCCGGGACAGGGAACACTGAAGCTTTCTTT CASRSGTGNTEAFF
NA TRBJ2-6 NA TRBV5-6 TGTGCCAGCAGCTTGGACAGTTTTTTTTCTGGGGCCAACGTCCTGACTTTC CASSLDSFFSGANVLTF
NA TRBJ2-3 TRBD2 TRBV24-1 TGTGCCACAGGTCCATCTAGCGGGGGGGTATCTGACACAGATACGCAGTATTTT CATGPSSGGVSDTDTQYF
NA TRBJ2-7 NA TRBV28 TGTGCCAGCAAAACCCAGGGGGGATCCTACGAGCAGTACTTC CASKTQGGSYEQYF
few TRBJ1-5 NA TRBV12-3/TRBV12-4 TGTGCCAGCAGTTTACAGGGCTATCAGCCCCAGCATTTT CASSLQGYQPQHF
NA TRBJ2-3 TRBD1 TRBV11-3 TGTGCCAGCAGCGCCGGGACAGGGCCCCTAGATACGCAGTATTTT CASSAGTGPLDTQYF
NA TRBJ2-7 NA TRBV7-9 TGTGCCAGCAGCTTAGAACCCCTCCGGGAGCAGTACTTC CASSLEPLREQYF
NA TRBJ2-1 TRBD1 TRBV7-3 TGTGCCAGCAGTGGACAGGGGGCGTTGAATGAGCAGTTCTTC CASSGQGALNEQFF
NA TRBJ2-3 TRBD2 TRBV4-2 TGTGCCAGCAGCCAGGGACTAGCCCCAGATACGCAGTATTTT CASSQGLAPDTQYF
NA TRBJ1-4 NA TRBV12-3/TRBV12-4 TGTGCCAGCAGCTCCCGGGACATACTGTTTTTT CASSSRDILFF
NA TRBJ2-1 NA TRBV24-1 TGTGCCACCAGTCGCACGTCCGGCTCCTACAATGAGCAGTTCTTC CATSRTSGSYNEQFF
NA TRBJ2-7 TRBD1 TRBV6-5 TGTGCTGGATCGACAGGGAGATTCTACGAGCAGTACTTC CAGSTGRFYEQYF
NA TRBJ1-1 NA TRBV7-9 TGTGCCAGCAGCCCCGGGAGAGGGTGGAACACTGAAGCTTTCTTT CASSPGRGWNTEAFF
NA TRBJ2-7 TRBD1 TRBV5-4 TGTGCCAGCAGCCCCAAAACAGGGGGCGCTTACGAGCAGTACTTC CASSPKTGGAYEQYF
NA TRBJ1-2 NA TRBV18 TGTGCCAGCTCACCAGGGGCCGATAACTATGGCTACACCTTC CASSPGADNYGYTF
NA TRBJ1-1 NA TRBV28 TGTGCCAGCAGTTTAGGGCTGAACACTGAAGCTTTCTTT CASSLGLNTEAFF
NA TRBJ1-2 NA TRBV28 TGTGCCAGCAACCCACTCGGGAACTATGGCTACACCTTC CASNPLGNYGYTF
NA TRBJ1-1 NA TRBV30 TGTGCCTGGAGTGTAGGGGGGAACACTGAAGCTTTCTTT CAWSVGGNTEAFF
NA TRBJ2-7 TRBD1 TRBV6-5 TGTGCCAGCAGCTACTCCCCGGGACAGGAATACGAGCAGTACTTC CASSYSPGQEYEQYF
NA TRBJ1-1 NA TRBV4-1 TGCGCCAGCAGCCCTCCGGGGGGTGGGAACACTGAAGCTTTCTTT CASSPPGGGNTEAFF
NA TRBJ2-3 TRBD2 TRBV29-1 TGCAGCGTTGATGGGACTAGCCTAAAAACAGATACGCAGTATTTT CSVDGTSLKTDTQYF
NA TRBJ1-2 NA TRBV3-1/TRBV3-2 TGTGCCAGCAGCCAAAGGGAGATAGGGGACAACTTCGTCTATGGCTACACCTTC CASSQREIGDNFVYGYTF
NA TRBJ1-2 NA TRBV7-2 TGTGCCAGCAGCCTAGGACAAGCACCGAACTATGGCTACACCTTC CASSLGQAPNYGYTF
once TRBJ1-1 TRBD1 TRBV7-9 TGTGCCAGCAGTTTTTACGGACAGGGGGCTACTGAAGCTTTCTTT CASSFYGQGATEAFF
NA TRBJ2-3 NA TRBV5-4 TGTGCCAGCAGCTTGGTGCGGTGGGCAGATACGCAGTATTTT CASSLVRWADTQYF
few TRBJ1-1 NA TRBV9 TGTGCCAGCAGCCCACACCCCGGGACTAACACTGAAGCTTTCTTT CASSPHPGTNTEAFF
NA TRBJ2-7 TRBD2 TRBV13 TGTGCCAGCAGCTTAGGGACTAGCGGGGCTTACTACGAGCAGTACTTC CASSLGTSGAYYEQYF
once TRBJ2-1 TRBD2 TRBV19 TGTGCCAGTAGTCCACAGCGGGGCGCCGACAATGAGCAGTTCTTC CASSPQRGADNEQFF
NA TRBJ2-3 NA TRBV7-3 TGTGCCAGCAGTGGGGCGGGCACAGATACGCAGTATTTT CASSGAGTDTQYF
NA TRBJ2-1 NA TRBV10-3 TGTGCCATCAGTGAGCCCCTTAGGGGCCAACAGAGCTCCTACAATGAGCAGTTCTTC CAISEPLRGQQSSYNEQFF
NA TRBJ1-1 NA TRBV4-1 TGCGCCAGCAGCCAAGATGGGGGCTCGACTTCCCGAGCTTTCTTT CASSQDGGSTSRAFF